Listed below are T cell receptor beta chains from one sample, sequenced in a study of early T cells in non-severe SARS-CoV-2 infection. TCRdb reprocessed the 5' RACE reads via MiXCR and lists one record per CDR3 protein. In the table there are 60,000 to 80,000 distinct CDR3 sequences, more than 9% of which are singletons. The source material was whole blood. These receptors originate from an adult who was a healthcare worker with PCR-confirmed SARS-CoV-2 infection or an uninfected control (not recorded which). Each CDR3 is given with its conserved first and last residue. Each record gives: D gene, J gene, V gene, clone size, CDR3 protein, CDR3 DNA. The D gene is left open where the match is weak. Clone sizes are given selectively: once, few, many, or a class where the clone is expanded.

TRBD1,TRBJ2-3,TRBV6-1,.,CASSDPGQGSTDTQYF,TGTGCCAGCAGTGACCCCGGACAGGGAAGCACAGATACGCAGTATTTT
TRBD2,TRBJ2-1,TRBV5-4,.,CASSLGGGRGRSSYNEQFF,TGTGCCAGCAGCTTGGGGGGCGGGAGAGGACGAAGCTCCTACAATGAGCAGTTCTTC
TRBD2,TRBJ2-1,TRBV19,many,CASKGGASYNEQFF,TGTGCCAGTAAGGGAGGGGCCTCCTACAATGAGCAGTTCTTC
TRBD2,TRBJ2-5,TRBV2,many,CASSLDSGIRQETQYF,TGTGCCAGCAGTTTGGATAGCGGGATCCGCCAAGAGACCCAGTACTTC
TRBD2,TRBJ2-2,TRBV20-1,few,CSASNWRELSDTGELFF,TGCAGTGCTAGTAACTGGCGGGAGCTGTCGGACACCGGGGAGCTGTTTTTT
.,TRBJ1-1,TRBV11-2,many,CASSLRSQNTEAFF,TGTGCCAGCAGCCTCCGCTCCCAGAACACTGAAGCTTTCTTT
.,TRBJ2-1,TRBV21-1,.,CASSKAPSSYNEQFF,TGTGCCAGCAGCAAAGCGCCAAGCTCCTACAATGAGCAGTTCTTC
.,TRBJ2-2,TRBV19,many,CASVVKNTGELFF,TGTGCCAGCGTAGTCAAGAACACCGGGGAGCTGTTTTTT
.,TRBJ2-7,TRBV30,many,CAWNDLGEQYF,TGTGCCTGGAACGACCTGGGCGAGCAGTACTTC
.,TRBJ1-5,TRBV5-6,many,CASSLTGNQPQHF,TGTGCCAGCAGCTTGACGGGGAATCAGCCCCAGCATTTT
TRBD2,TRBJ2-3,TRBV7-8,many,CASSLAGLAGGARTDTQYF,TGTGCCAGCAGCTTAGCAGGACTAGCGGGAGGGGCCCGCACAGATACGCAGTATTTT
.,TRBJ1-5,TRBV19,many,CASTSPGSRGGQPQHF,TGTGCCAGTACCTCTCCGGGCTCCCGAGGGGGTCAGCCCCAGCATTTT
.,TRBJ2-7,TRBV4-1,.,CASSQDPIGPYEQYF,TGCGCCAGCAGCCAAGATCCGATTGGTCCCTACGAGCAGTACTTC
.,TRBJ2-1,TRBV11-2,many,CASRRGDTNEQFF,TGTGCCAGCCGCCGCGGGGACACGAATGAGCAGTTCTTC
.,TRBJ1-6,TRBV2,few,CASNYGGGLNNSPLHF,TGTGCCAGCAACTACGGAGGGGGGCTCAATAATTCACCCCTCCACTTT
.,TRBJ2-1,TRBV11-2,few,CASSLGHYNEQFF,TGTGCCAGCAGCTTAGGTCACTACAATGAGCAGTTCTTC
TRBD2,TRBJ2-3,TRBV28,many,CASSSPAGGTDTQYF,TGTGCCAGCAGTTCCCCAGCGGGAGGCACAGATACGCAGTATTTT
.,TRBJ2-3,TRBV12-3/TRBV12-4,.,CASTPSETQYF,TGTGCCAGCACCCCCTCAGAAACGCAGTATTTT
TRBD2,TRBJ2-1,TRBV18,few,CASLLGLAGDEQFF,TGTGCCAGCTTATTGGGACTAGCGGGAGATGAGCAGTTCTTC
TRBD2,TRBJ2-7,TRBV11-2,many,CASSSGLVYEQYF,TGTGCCAGCAGCTCGGGACTAGTCTACGAGCAGTACTTC
TRBD1,TRBJ2-6,TRBV6-6,many,CASRETGTAYSGANVLTF,TGTGCCAGCAGGGAAACCGGGACAGCCTACTCTGGGGCCAACGTCCTGACTTTC
.,TRBJ1-4,TRBV6-6,many,CASSYFPGAEANEKLFF,TGTGCCAGCAGTTACTTTCCCGGGGCCGAAGCTAATGAAAAACTGTTTTTT
TRBD1,TRBJ2-7,TRBV27,many,CASRGTGTYEQYF,TGTGCCAGCAGGGGGACAGGAACCTACGAGCAGTACTTC
.,TRBJ1-2,TRBV7-3,.,CASSLTGPANYGYTF,TGTGCCAGCAGCTTAACGGGCCCGGCTAACTATGGCTACACCTTC
.,TRBJ2-5,TRBV6-1,few,CASNERSETQYF,TGTGCCAGCAACGAGCGTAGCGAGACCCAGTACTTC
.,TRBJ1-2,TRBV6-2/TRBV6-3,many,CASSSEVGGYTF,TGTGCCAGCAGTTCGGAGGTAGGGGGCTACACCTTC
TRBD2,TRBJ2-1,TRBV18,many,CASSPQGLAGGNEQFF,TGTGCCAGCTCACCACAAGGACTAGCGGGAGGCAATGAGCAGTTCTTC
TRBD1,TRBJ2-7,TRBV4-2,.,CASSQDTPTGGAYEQYF,TGTGCCAGCAGCCAAGACACGCCGACAGGGGGGGCCTACGAGCAGTACTTC
.,TRBJ2-2,TRBV5-6,many,CASSFGERVRVGELFF,TGTGCCAGCAGCTTCGGGGAGCGCGTGAGGGTCGGGGAGCTGTTTTTT
.,TRBJ1-1,TRBV5-1,.,CASSSTGTTEAFF,TGCGCCAGCAGCTCGACGGGCACGACTGAAGCTTTCTTT
.,TRBJ1-2,TRBV19,few,CASSKDKYGYTF,TGTGCCAGTAGTAAAGACAAATATGGCTACACCTTC
.,TRBJ2-7,TRBV27,.,CASSQGHRYEQYF,TGTGCCAGCAGCCAGGGACACCGCTACGAGCAGTACTTC
TRBD2,TRBJ2-2,TRBV11-1,many,CASSLIVTRGLAGEYTGELFF,TGTGCCAGCAGCTTAATCGTCACTCGAGGGCTAGCGGGAGAATACACCGGGGAGCTGTTTTTT
TRBD2,TRBJ2-5,TRBV29-1,many,CSVGGLAGGRTETQYF,TGCAGCGTTGGCGGCCTAGCGGGAGGGAGGACAGAGACCCAGTACTTC
TRBD2,TRBJ2-1,TRBV9,.,CASSSLAGKGNEQFF,TGTGCCAGCAGCAGCCTAGCGGGAAAAGGTAATGAGCAGTTCTTC
TRBD2,TRBJ2-5,TRBV7-9,few,CASSFLAGVLTETQYF,TGTGCCAGCAGCTTCCTAGCGGGAGTATTGACGGAGACCCAGTACTTC
TRBD1,TRBJ2-7,TRBV28,.,CASTSGGDPNYEQYF,TGTGCCAGCACTTCAGGGGGCGACCCTAACTACGAGCAGTACTTC
.,TRBJ2-7,TRBV7-3,many,CASSLRLGGEQYF,TGTGCCAGCAGCTTAAGGCTAGGTGGGGAGCAGTACTTC
TRBD1,TRBJ1-5,TRBV20-1,many,CSARAEGQGAHQPQHF,TGCAGTGCTAGAGCGGAGGGACAGGGGGCTCATCAGCCCCAGCATTTT
.,TRBJ2-7,TRBV7-2,many,CASSLQGTRGGEQYF,TGTGCCAGCAGCTTGCAGGGTACGCGTGGAGGAGAGCAGTACTTC
TRBD2,TRBJ2-1,TRBV11-3,many,CASSSRGLAGAREQFF,TGTGCCAGCAGCTCCCGGGGACTAGCGGGAGCCCGTGAGCAGTTCTTC
TRBD1,TRBJ1-5,TRBV6-1,many,CASMTGVNQPQHF,TGTGCCAGCATGACAGGGGTAAATCAGCCCCAGCATTTT
.,TRBJ2-5,TRBV20-1,many,CSARVPFGETQYF,TGCAGTGCCCGAGTGCCCTTTGGGGAGACCCAGTACTTC
.,TRBJ1-5,TRBV18,few,CASSTGGFQPQHF,TGTGCCAGCTCTACCGGAGGGTTTCAGCCCCAGCATTTT
.,TRBJ2-1,TRBV12-3/TRBV12-4,few,CASSYPEGAVDEQFF,TGTGCCAGCAGTTACCCGGAGGGGGCGGTGGATGAGCAGTTCTTC
.,TRBJ1-1,TRBV7-2,.,CASSPVAEAFF,TGTGCCAGCAGCCCTGTAGCTGAAGCTTTCTTT
.,TRBJ1-6,TRBV10-3,many,CAIGQGGSYNSPLHF,TGTGCCATCGGGCAGGGAGGGTCCTATAATTCACCCCTCCACTTT
.,TRBJ2-1,TRBV29-1,few,CSVHGGGDEQFF,TGCAGCGTCCACGGCGGAGGGGATGAGCAGTTCTTC
TRBD1,TRBJ2-7,TRBV7-2,many,CASSLGDRVRQYF,TGTGCCAGCAGCTTAGGGGACAGGGTGCGGCAGTACTTC
.,TRBJ2-7,TRBV18,.,CASSPGTGPYEQYF,TGTGCCAGCTCACCGGGTACGGGGCCCTACGAGCAGTACTTC
TRBD1,TRBJ1-5,TRBV10-3,.,CAIRGDSYSNQPQHF,TGTGCCATCAGGGGGGACAGTTATAGCAATCAGCCCCAGCATTTT
TRBD2,TRBJ2-7,TRBV20-1,few,CSARDLIAGDGTYEQYF,TGCAGTGCTAGAGACCTAATAGCGGGAGATGGAACCTACGAGCAGTACTTC
.,TRBJ1-2,TRBV27,many,CASSPDSPNYGYTF,TGTGCCAGCTCTCCGGACAGCCCCAACTATGGCTACACCTTC
.,TRBJ2-1,TRBV5-1,many,CASSLRANYNEQFF,TGCGCCAGCAGCTTGCGAGCGAACTACAATGAGCAGTTCTTC
.,TRBJ1-1,TRBV2,many,CASSSGLNTEAFF,TGTGCCAGCAGTTCAGGGTTGAACACTGAAGCTTTCTTT
.,TRBJ2-1,TRBV10-3,many,CAISESMGEQFF,TGTGCCATCAGTGAGTCGATGGGCGAGCAGTTCTTC
TRBD1,TRBJ2-5,TRBV20-1,few,CSARDGRGPQETQYF,TGCAGTGCTAGAGATGGCAGGGGGCCCCAAGAGACCCAGTACTTC